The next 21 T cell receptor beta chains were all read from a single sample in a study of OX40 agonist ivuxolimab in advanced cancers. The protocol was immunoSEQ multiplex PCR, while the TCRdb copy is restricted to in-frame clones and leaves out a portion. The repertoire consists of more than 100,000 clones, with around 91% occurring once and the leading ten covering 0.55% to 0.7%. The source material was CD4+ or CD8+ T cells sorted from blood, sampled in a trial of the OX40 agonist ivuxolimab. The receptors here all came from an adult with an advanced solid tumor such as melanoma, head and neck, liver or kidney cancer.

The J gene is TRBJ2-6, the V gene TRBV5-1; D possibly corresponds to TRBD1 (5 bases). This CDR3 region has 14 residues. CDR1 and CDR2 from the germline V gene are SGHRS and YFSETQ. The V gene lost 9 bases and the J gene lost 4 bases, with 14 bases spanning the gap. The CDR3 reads CATDQGSGANVLTF. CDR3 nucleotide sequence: TGCGCCACCGACCAGGGTAGCGGGGCCAACGTCCTGACTTTC.

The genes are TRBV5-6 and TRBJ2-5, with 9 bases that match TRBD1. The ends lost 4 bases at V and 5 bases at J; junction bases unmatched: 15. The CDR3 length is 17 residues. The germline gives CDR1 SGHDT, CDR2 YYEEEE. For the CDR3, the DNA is TGTGCCAGCAGCGAAGGCCCCGGGACAGGGTCCTGGGAGACCCAGTACTTC. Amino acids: CASSEGPGTGSWETQYF.

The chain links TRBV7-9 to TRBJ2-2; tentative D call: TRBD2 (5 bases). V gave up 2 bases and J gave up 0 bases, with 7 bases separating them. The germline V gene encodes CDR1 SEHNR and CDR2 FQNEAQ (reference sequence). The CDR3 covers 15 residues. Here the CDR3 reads CASSLTRSNTGELFF. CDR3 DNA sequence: TGTGCCAGCAGCTTAACTAGATCGAACACCGGGGAGCTGTTTTTT.

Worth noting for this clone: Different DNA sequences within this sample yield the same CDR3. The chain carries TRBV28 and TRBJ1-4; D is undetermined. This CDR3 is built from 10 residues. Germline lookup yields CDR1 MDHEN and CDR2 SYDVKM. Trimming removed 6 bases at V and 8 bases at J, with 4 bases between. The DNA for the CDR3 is TGTGCCAGCAGGGACGAAAAACTGTTTTTT. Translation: CASRDEKLFF.

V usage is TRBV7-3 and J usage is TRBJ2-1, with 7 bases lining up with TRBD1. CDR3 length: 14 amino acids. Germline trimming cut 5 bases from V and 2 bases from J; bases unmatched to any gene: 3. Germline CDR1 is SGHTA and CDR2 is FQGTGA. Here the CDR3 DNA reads TGTGCCAGCAGCGTACAGGGGACCTACAATGAGCAGTTCTTC. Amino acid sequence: CASSVQGTYNEQFF.

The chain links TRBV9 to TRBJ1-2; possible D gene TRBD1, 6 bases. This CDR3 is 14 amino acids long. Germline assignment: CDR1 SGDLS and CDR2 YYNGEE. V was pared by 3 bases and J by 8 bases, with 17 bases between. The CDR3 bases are TGTGCCAGCAGCGAGCAGTGGGGGCAAGGGGGCTACACCTTC. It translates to CASSEQWGQGGYTF.

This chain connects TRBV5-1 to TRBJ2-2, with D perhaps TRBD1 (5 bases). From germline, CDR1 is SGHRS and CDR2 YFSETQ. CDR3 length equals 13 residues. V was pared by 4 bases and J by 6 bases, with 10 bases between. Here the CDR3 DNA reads TGCGCCAGCAGCCCGGACATGCCCGGGGAGCTGTTTTTT. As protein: CASSPDMPGELFF.

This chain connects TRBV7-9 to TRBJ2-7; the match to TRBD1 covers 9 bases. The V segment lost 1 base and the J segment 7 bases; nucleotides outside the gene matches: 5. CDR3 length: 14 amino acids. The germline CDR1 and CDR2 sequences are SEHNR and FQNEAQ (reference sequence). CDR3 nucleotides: TGTGCCAGCAGCTTAGGGACAGGGGCTTGGGAGCAGTACTTC. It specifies CASSLGTGAWEQYF.

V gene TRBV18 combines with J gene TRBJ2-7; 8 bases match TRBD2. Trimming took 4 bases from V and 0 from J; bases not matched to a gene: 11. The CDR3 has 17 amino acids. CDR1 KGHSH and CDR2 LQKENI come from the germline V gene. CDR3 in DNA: TGTGCCAGCTCACAAGTGGAGGCGGGGGGAAACTCCTACGAGCAGTACTTC. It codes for CASSQVEAGGNSYEQYF.

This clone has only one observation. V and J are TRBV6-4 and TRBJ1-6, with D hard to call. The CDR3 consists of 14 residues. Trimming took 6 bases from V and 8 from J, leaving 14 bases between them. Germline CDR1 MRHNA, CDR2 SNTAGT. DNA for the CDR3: TGTGCCAGCAGCCGATCAGGTGCTGATTCACCCCTCCACTTT. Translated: CASSRSGADSPLHF.

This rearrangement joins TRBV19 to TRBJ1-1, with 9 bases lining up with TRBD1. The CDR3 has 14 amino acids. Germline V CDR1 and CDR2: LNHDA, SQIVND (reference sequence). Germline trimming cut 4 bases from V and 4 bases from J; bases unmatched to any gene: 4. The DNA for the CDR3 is TGTGCCAGTAGTAACGGACAGGGGAGCACTGAAGCTTTCTTT. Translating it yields CASSNGQGSTEAFF.

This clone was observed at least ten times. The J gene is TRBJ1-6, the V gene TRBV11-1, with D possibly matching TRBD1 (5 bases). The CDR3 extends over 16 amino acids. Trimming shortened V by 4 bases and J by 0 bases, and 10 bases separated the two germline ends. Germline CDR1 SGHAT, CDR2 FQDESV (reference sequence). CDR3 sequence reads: CASSSGTLSYNSPLHF. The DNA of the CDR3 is TGTGCCAGCAGCTCCGGGACCCTCTCCTATAATTCACCCCTCCACTTT.

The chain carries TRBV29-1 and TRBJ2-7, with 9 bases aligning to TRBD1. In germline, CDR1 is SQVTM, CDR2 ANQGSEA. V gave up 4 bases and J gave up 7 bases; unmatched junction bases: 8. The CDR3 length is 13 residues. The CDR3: CSVGRGTGREQYF. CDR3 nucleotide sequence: TGCAGCGTTGGCCGTGGGACAGGGCGAGAGCAGTACTTC.

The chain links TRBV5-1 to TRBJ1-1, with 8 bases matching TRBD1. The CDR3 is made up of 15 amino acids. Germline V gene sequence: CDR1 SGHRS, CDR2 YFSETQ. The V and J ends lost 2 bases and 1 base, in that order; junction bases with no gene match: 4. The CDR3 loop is CASSFQGQANTEAFF. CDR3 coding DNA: TGCGCCAGCAGCTTTCAGGGACAGGCGAACACTGAAGCTTTCTTT. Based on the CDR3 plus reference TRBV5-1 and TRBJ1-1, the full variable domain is KAGVTQTPRYLIKTRGQQVTLSCSPISGHRSVSWYQQTPGQGLQFLFEYFSETQRNKGNFPGRFSGRQFSNSRSEMNVSTLELGDSALYLCASSFQGQANTEAFFGQGTRLTVV.

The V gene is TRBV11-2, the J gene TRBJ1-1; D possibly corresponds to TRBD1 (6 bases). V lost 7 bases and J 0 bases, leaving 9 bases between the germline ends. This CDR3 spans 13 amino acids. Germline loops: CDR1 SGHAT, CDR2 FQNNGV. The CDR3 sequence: CASTPGVNTEAFF. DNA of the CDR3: TGTGCCAGCACCCCAGGGGTGAACACTGAAGCTTTCTTT.

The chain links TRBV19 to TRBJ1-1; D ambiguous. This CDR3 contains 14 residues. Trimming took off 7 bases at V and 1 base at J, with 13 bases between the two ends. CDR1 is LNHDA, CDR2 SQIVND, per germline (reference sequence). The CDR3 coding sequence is TGTGCCAGTACCCCCGAGACAAGGAACACTGAAGCTTTCTTT. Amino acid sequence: CASTPETRNTEAFF.

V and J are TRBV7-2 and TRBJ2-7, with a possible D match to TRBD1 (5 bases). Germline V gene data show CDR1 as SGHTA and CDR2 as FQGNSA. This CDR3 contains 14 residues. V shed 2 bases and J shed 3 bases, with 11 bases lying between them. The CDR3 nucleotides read TGTGCCAGCAGCTTATTTGGGCAGGGCTACGAGCAGTACTTC. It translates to CASSLFGQGYEQYF. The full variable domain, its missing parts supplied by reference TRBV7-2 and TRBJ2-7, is GAGVSQSPSNKVTEKGKDVELRCDPISGHTALYWYRQSLGQGLEFLIYFQGNSAPDKSGLPSDRFSAERTGGSVSTLTIQRTQQEDSAVYLCASSLFGQGYEQYFGPGTRLTVT.

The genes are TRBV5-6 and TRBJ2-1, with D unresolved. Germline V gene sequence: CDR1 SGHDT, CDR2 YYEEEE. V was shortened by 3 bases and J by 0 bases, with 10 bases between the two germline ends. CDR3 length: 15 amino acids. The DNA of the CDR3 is TGTGCCAGCAGCTCCCGGTCCCTCTCCTACAATGAGCAGTTCTTC. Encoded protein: CASSSRSLSYNEQFF.

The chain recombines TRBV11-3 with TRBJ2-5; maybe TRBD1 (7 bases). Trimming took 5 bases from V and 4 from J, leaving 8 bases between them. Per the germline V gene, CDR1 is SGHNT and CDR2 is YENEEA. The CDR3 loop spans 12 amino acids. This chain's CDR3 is CASSQGGETQYF. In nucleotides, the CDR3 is TGTGCCAGCAGCCAGGGGGGAGAGACCCAGTACTTC.

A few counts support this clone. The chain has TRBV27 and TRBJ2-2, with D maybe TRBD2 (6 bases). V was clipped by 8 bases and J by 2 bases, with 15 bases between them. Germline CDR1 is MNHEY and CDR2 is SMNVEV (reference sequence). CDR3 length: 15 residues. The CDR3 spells CASGPGLLNTGELFF. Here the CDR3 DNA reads TGTGCCAGCGGCCCGGGACTCTTAAACACCGGGGAGCTGTTTTTT.

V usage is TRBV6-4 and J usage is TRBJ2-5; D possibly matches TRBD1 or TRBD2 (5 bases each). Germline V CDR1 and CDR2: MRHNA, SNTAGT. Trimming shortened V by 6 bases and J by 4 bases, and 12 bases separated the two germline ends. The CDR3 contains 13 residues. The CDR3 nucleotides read TGTGCCAGCAGCCCGGGGACGGGAGAGACCCAGTACTTC. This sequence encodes CASSPGTGETQYF.